Below, 13 T cell receptor beta chains from the same sample are listed, as sequenced in a study of control samples from healthy donors and cancer patients. Sequencing used immunoSEQ multiplex PCR; TCRdb keeps in-frame clones, though not all of them. Among over 45,000 clones listed, more than 90% were seen once. The sequenced sample consisted of PBMCs. These receptor sequences come from a man aged 30-40 years with colorectal cancer.

The chain employs TRBV7-9 and TRBJ2-1; tentatively, D is TRBD2 (6 bases). V shed 6 bases and J shed 4 bases, with 19 bases lying between them. The length of the CDR3 is 16 residues. CDR1 is SEHNR, CDR2 FQNEAQ, per germline (reference sequence). CDR3 amino acids: CASSWGLPRKYNEQFF. DNA for the CDR3: TGTGCCAGCAGTTGGGGACTGCCGAGGAAATACAATGAGCAGTTCTTC.

This chain connects TRBV29-1 to TRBJ1-5; the D gene is possibly TRBD1 (6 bases). The CDR3 is 13 residues long. The ends were cut back, 4 bases at V and 7 bases at J, with 14 bases in the middle. The germline V gene encodes CDR1 SQVTM and CDR2 ANQGSEA. The CDR3 loop reads CSVAELQGQPQHF. The CDR3 DNA is TGCAGCGTTGCCGAACTACAGGGCCAGCCCCAGCATTTT.

The V gene is TRBV3-1 (or the pseudogene TRBV3-2), the J gene TRBJ2-1, with TRBD2 as a possible D gene (6 bases). V shed 3 bases and J shed 3 bases, with 12 bases lying between them. Per germline, CDR1 LGHDT and CDR2 YNNKEL (reference sequence). The CDR3 is 15 residues long. CDR3 residues: CASSQWGVGYNEQFF. Written as DNA, the CDR3 is TGTGCCAGCAGCCAGTGGGGGGTGGGCTACAATGAGCAGTTCTTC.

The chain has TRBV6-1 and TRBJ2-1, with 7 bases aligning to TRBD2. The CDR3 is made up of 14 amino acids. The V and J ends lost 0 bases and 12 bases, in that order; junction bases with no gene match: 8. The germline V gene encodes CDR1 MNHNS and CDR2 SASEGT. CDR3 bases: TGTGCCAGCAGTGAAGCACGAGCGGGGTCCCGGCAGTTCTTC. Its protein product is CASSEARAGSRQFF.

J is TRBJ1-4 and V is TRBV19; D might be TRBD1 (5 bases). Germline lookup yields CDR1 LNHDA and CDR2 SQIVND (reference sequence). V was pared by 8 bases and J by 10 bases, with 20 bases between. The CDR3 runs 14 residues. The CDR3 here is CASCPTSGTRKLFF. CDR3 nucleotides: TGTGCCAGTTGCCCTACTTCCGGGACTAGAAAACTGTTTTTT.

The V gene is TRBV5-8, the J gene TRBJ2-1; 8 nucleotides agree with TRBD2. This CDR3 region has 16 residues. The ends lost 4 bases at V and 6 bases at J; junction bases unmatched: 12. From germline, CDR1 is SGHTS and CDR2 YDEGEE. The CDR3 DNA reads as TGTGCCAGCAGCCCTCGTGAGCGCGGGGGGCCCAATGAGCAGTTCTTC. Protein product: CASSPRERGGPNEQFF.

The sample holds one count of this clone. V and J are TRBV7-9 and TRBJ1-4, with 9 bases identical to TRBD1. The CDR3 spans 17 residues. After removal of 1 base from V and 2 bases from J, the junction contained 5 bases not matched to a gene. Germline V CDR1 and CDR2: SEHNR, FQNEAQ (reference sequence). The CDR3 DNA follows: TGTGCCAGCAGCTTAGGGGGACAGGGAAAGACTAATGAAAAACTGTTTTTT. This codes for CASSLGGQGKTNEKLFF.

V is TRBV2 and J is TRBJ1-1; TRBD1 matches 8 bases. The CDR3 covers 15 residues. V was clipped by 4 bases and J by 1 base; unmatched bases: 5. Germline V gene sequence: CDR1 SNHLY, CDR2 FYNNEI. The CDR3 reads CASSVQGARNTEAFF. DNA for the CDR3: TGTGCCAGCAGTGTCCAGGGGGCCCGGAACACTGAAGCTTTCTTT.

This clone came up once. This chain uses TRBV5-1 with TRBJ1-2; 9 bases are shared with TRBD1. CDR3 length equals 13 residues. Germline CDR1 and CDR2: SGHRS and YFSETQ. Unmatched junction bases numbered 3, after V lost 2 bases and J lost 7 bases. CDR3 protein: CASSFGQGIGYTF. As DNA, the CDR3 is TGCGCCAGCAGCTTCGGACAGGGGATTGGCTACACCTTC.

The rearrangement joins TRBV24-1 to TRBJ1-5, with D maybe TRBD1 (5 bases). Trimming shortened V by 1 base and J by 8 bases, and 5 bases separated the two germline ends. The CDR3 is made up of 12 amino acids. Germline-derived CDR1 and CDR2 are KGHDR and SFDVKD. The chain's CDR3 is CATSDLGEPQHF. CDR3 nucleotide sequence: TGTGCCACCAGTGATTTAGGGGAGCCCCAGCATTTT.

V is TRBV7-9 and J is TRBJ1-1; no clear D gene. CDR1 is SEHNR, CDR2 FQNEAQ, per germline (reference sequence). The CDR3 contains 14 residues. Trimming removed 3 bases at V and 0 bases at J, with 8 bases between. CDR3 bases: TGTGCCAGCAGCTTGGACCTCCTGAACACTGAAGCTTTCTTT. Translated: CASSLDLLNTEAFF.

The chain is built from TRBV24-1 and TRBJ1-5, with D uncertain. Trimming cost V 0 bases and J 6 bases, with 5 bases left between them. The CDR3 spans 13 residues. Germline V gives CDR1 KGHDR, CDR2 SFDVKD. The CDR3 region is CATSDLGIQPQHF. CDR3 sequence (DNA): TGTGCCACCAGTGATTTGGGGATTCAGCCCCAGCATTTT.

This chain connects TRBV14 to TRBJ1-1, with TRBD1 matching over 9 bases. CDR1 is SGHDN and CDR2 is FVKESK in the germline V gene. V was clipped by 4 bases and J by 0 bases; unmatched bases: 3. The CDR3 has 15 amino acids. For the CDR3, the DNA is TGTGCCAGCAGCCCAGGACAGGGGTTGAACACTGAAGCTTTCTTT. Protein: CASSPGQGLNTEAFF.